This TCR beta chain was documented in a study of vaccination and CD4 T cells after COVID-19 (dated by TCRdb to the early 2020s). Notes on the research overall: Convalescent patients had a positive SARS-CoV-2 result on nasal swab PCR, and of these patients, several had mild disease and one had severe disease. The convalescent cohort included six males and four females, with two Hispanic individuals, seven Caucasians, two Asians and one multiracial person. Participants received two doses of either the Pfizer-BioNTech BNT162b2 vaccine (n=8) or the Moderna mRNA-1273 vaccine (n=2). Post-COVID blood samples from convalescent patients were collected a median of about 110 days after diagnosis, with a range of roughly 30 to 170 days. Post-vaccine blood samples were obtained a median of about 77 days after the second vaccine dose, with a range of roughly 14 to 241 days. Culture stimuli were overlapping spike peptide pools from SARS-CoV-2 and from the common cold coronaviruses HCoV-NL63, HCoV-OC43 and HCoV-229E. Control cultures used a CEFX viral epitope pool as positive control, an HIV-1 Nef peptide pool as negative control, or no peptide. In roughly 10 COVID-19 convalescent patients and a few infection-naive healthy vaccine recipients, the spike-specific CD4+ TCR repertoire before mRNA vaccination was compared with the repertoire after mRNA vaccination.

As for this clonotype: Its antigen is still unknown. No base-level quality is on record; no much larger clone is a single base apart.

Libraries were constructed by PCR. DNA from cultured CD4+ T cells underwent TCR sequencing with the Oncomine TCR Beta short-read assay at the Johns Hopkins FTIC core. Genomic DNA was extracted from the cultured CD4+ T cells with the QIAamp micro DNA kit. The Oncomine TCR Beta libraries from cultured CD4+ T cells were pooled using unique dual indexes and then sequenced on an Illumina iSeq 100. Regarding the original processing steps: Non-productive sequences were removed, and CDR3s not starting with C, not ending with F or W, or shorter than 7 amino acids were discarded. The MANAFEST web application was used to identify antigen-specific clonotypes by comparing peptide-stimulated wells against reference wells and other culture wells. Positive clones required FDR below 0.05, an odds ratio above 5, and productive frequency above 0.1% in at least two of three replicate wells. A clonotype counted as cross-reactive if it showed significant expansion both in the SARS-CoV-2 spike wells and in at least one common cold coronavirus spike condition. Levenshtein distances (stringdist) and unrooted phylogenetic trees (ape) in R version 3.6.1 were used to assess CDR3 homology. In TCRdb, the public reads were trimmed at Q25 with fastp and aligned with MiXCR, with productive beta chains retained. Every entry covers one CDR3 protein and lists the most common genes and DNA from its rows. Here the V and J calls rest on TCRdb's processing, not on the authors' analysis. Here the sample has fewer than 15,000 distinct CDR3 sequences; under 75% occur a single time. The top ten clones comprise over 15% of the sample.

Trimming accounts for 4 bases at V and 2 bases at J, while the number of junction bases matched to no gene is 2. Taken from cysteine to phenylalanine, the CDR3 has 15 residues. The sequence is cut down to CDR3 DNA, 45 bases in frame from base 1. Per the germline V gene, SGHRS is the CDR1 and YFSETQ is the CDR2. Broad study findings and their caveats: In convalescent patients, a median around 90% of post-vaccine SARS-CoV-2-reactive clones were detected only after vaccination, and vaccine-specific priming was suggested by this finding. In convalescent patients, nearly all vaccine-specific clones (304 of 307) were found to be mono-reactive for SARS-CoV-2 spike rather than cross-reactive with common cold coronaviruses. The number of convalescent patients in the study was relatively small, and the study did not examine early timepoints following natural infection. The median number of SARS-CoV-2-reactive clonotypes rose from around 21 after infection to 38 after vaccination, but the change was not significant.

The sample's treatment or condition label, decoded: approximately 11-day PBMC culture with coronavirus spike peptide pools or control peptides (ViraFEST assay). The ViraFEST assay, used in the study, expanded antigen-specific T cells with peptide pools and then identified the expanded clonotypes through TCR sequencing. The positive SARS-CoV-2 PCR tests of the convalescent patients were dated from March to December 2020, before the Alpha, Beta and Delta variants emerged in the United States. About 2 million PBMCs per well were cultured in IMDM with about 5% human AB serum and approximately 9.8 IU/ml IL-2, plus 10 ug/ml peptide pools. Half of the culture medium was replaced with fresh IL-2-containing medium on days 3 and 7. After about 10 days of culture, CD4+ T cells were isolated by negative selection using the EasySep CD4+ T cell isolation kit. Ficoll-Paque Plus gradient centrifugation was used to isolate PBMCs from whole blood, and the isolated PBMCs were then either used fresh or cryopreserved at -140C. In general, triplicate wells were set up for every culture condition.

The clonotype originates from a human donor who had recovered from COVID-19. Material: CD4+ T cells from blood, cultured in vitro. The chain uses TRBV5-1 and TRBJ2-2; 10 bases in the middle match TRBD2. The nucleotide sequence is TGCGCCAGCAGCCCTAGCGGGAGAAACACCGGGGAGCTGTTTTTT. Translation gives CASSPSGRNTGELFF.